This T cell receptor beta chain was recovered during a study of blood T cell repertoires in COVID-19. Turning to the study itself: Whether acute or convalescent, the COVID-19 samples came from the United States, Italy and Spain. From T cells, B-cell-depleted T cells, or PBMCs came the material, which was cDNA or gDNA.

This CDR3 is 15 amino acids long. V dropped 5 bases and J dropped 0 bases, with 11 bases sitting between them. Germline V gives CDR1 LNHDA, CDR2 SQIVND (reference sequence). Original analysis: Reference gene primer amplification yielded estimated nucleated cell counts. Some clones are missing from TCRdb's copy, which holds only in-frame ones; the method was immunoSEQ multiplex PCR. V, J and clone size reflect that table, while D and trimming were determined from the DNA. The table includes some 200,000 clones, approximately 84% detected once. The source is a man older than 75 with acute or convalescent COVID-19. Input material: peripheral blood. J is TRBJ1-5 and V is TRBV19; tentative D call: TRBD1 (5 bases). CDR3 DNA sequence: TGTGCCAGTAGTGTACAGGAATATAGCAATCAGCCCCAGCATTTT. Translation gives CASSVQEYSNQPQHF.